This T cell receptor (beta chain) was captured in a study of T-cell reconstitution after alpha-beta-depleted transplantation in children. Findings and caveats of the study: The study reportedly traced alpha-beta T cells about two months after transplant to several hundred expanded graft clones. Recipient T cells and thymic progenitors that survived gave rise to the high TCRbeta diversity observed at day 60 in some patients. Among T cells one year after transplant, newly produced cells accounted for most counts and diversity.

Concerning this clonotype itself: As yet, its antigen is unknown.

Unique molecular identifiers were incorporated during preparation of the TCRbeta library. TCRdb re-called the PCR reads with MiXCR, one entry per CDR3 protein. Among around 960,000 distinct CDR3 sequences, 25% to 30% were seen once, and the ten largest hold about 28%. This receptor was taken from a boy less than two years old who had a stem cell transplant for SCID, so the T cells may come from the graft donor. The sequenced sample was PBMCs, mostly from graft donor cells, obtained 360 days after TCRalphabeta/CD19-depleted stem cell transplant.

The CDR3 loop reads CASAILRTGNTEAFF. CDR3 sequence (DNA): TGTGCCAGCGCAATCTTGAGGACAGGTAACACTGAAGCTTTCTTT. The chain combines TRBV12-3 or TRBV12-4 with TRBJ1-1; TRBD1 matches 7 bases. The ends lost 8 bases at V and 2 bases at J; junction bases unmatched: 11. There are 15 residues in the CDR3.